These T cell receptor beta chains were read from a single sample in a study of blood T cell repertoires in COVID-19. Some clones are missing from TCRdb's copy, which holds only in-frame ones; the method was immunoSEQ multiplex PCR. The table has approximately 75,000 clones, 88% seen once; the top ten hold over 25%. The specimen sequenced was peripheral blood. These receptors all stem from a man aged 50 to 60 with acute or convalescent COVID-19. CDR3s include the opening cysteine and the closing phenylalanine or tryptophan. A D gene is named only where the DNA matches it firmly. A clone size is listed for some rows: how often the clone was seen (once, few, many), or a class if it is expanded.

>TRBJ2-1|NA|NA|TRBV6-5
TGTGCCAGCAGTTACTCATACAGGACCTCTTACAATGAGCAGTTCTTC
CASSYSYRTSYNEQFF
>TRBJ2-7|NA|NA|TRBV30
TGTGCCTGGAGTGGCGACAGCTACGAGCAGTACTTC
CAWSGDSYEQYF
>TRBJ2-1|NA|TRBD1|TRBV5-1
TGCGCCAGCAGCTTGGGTCCAGGGGGCCCGTTCTTC
CASSLGPGGPFF
>TRBJ1-1|NA|NA|TRBV28
TGTGCCAGCAGCCAGCCCCCAGGGGTCCCATCTTTT
CASSQPPGVPSF
>TRBJ1-3|NA|NA|TRBV5-1
TGCGCCAGCAGCGGGGGCAGGCCTGGAAACACCATATATTTT
CASSGGRPGNTIYF
>TRBJ1-4|once|TRBD1|TRBV19
TGTGCCAGTATGGACAGGGTCGGAGAAAAACTGTTTTTT
CASMDRVGEKLFF
>TRBJ1-6|NA|TRBD1|TRBV13
TGTGCCAGCAGCTTAGGCCAGGGGGCTGCTGTATCCCTCCACTTT
CASSLGQGAAVSLHF
>TRBJ1-5|NA|NA|TRBV7-8
TGTGCCAGCAGCCGGGTACAGGGTTCGAGGCAGCCCCAGCATTTT
CASSRVQGSRQPQHF
>TRBJ2-6|NA|TRBD1|TRBV4-1
TGCGCCAGCAGCCAAGGAAGGACAGGGGGCGCGACTGGGGCCAACGTCCTGACTTTC
CASSQGRTGGATGANVLTF
>TRBJ1-5|NA|NA|TRBV7-2
TGTGCCAGCAGCTTATATTACCAGAGCAATCAGCCCCAGCATTTT
CASSLYYQSNQPQHF
>TRBJ2-7|NA|NA|TRBV18
TGTGCCAGCTCACCACCGCTTCCCCGTCAGAGACACTACGAGCAGTACTTC
CASSPPLPRQRHYEQYF
>TRBJ2-7|NA|TRBD1|TRBV19
TGTGCCAGTAGTATCCGGACCGGGACAGGGGCCTCCGAGCAGTACTTC
CASSIRTGTGASEQYF
>TRBJ2-2|NA|NA|TRBV5-5
TGTGCCAGCAGCTGGGGGACATGGAACACCGGGGAGCTGTTTTTT
CASSWGTWNTGELFF
>TRBJ1-5|NA|NA|TRBV2
TGTGCCAGCAGTGCGAGGTGGGATCAGCCCCAGCATTTT
CASSARWDQPQHF
>TRBJ1-3|NA|TRBD1|TRBV5-4
TGTGCCAGCAGCTTGGACAGGGGGCTAATCTCTGGAAACACCATATATTTT
CASSLDRGLISGNTIYF
>TRBJ1-2|NA|NA|TRBV29-1
TGCAGCGTCGTACAGACCGACAGGCTTCGAGGCTACACCTTC
CSVVQTDRLRGYTF
>TRBJ2-7|NA|TRBD1|TRBV6-5
TGTGCCAGCAGAGGACAGGGAACCGAGCAGTACTTC
CASRGQGTEQYF
>TRBJ2-2|NA|TRBD2|TRBV6-6
TGTGCCAGCAGTCCCATCGGACTAGCGGTTATACAGACCGGGGAGCTGTTTTTT
CASSPIGLAVIQTGELFF
>TRBJ2-2|NA|NA|TRBV6-5
TGTGCCAGCAGTTACTCGAACTATGGGAGCACCGGGGAGCTGTTTTTT
CASSYSNYGSTGELFF
>TRBJ1-1|NA|TRBD1|TRBV27
TGTGCCAGCAGACAGGACAGGGGGCCGAACACTGAAGCTTTCTTT
CASRQDRGPNTEAFF
>TRBJ1-2|NA|TRBD1|TRBV27
TGTGCCAGCAGTACGAGGACAGGGGTGCTTGGCTACACCTTC
CASSTRTGVLGYTF
>TRBJ1-5|few|NA|TRBV6-4
TGTGCCAGCGGGGGGGTACAGCCCCAGCATTTT
CASGGVQPQHF
>TRBJ1-2|NA|NA|TRBV12-3/TRBV12-4
TGTGCCAGCAGCAAGGACAGCCTCTATGGCTACACCTTC
CASSKDSLYGYTF
>TRBJ1-4|NA|NA|TRBV5-4
TGTGCCAGCAGCTTGAAGTCGGCAGGTTTTGAAAAACTGTTTTTT
CASSLKSAGFEKLFF
>TRBJ1-4|NA|NA|TRBV18
TGTGCCAGCTCACCACCGACGGGTGTAAATGAAAAACTGTTTTTT
CASSPPTGVNEKLFF
>TRBJ2-5|once|TRBD1|TRBV18
TGTGCCAGCTCCCTCCTTGGGACAGGGCACCAAGAGACCCAGTACTTC
CASSLLGTGHQETQYF
>TRBJ2-3|NA|TRBD1|TRBV3-1/TRBV3-2
TGTGCCAGCAGCCAGGCGACAGGGTCATTGTTAGATACGCAGTATTTT
CASSQATGSLLDTQYF
>TRBJ2-7|NA|NA|TRBV2
TGTGCCAGCAGGTCGGGACAAAGGACCTACGAGCAGTACTTC
CASRSGQRTYEQYF
>TRBJ2-1|NA|TRBD1|TRBV14
TGTGCCAGCAGCCACAATACCGGGACAGGGGGATCGAATGAGCAGTTCTTC
CASSHNTGTGGSNEQFF
>TRBJ2-5|NA|NA|TRBV7-9
TGTGCCAGCATCTTCATGGAGACCCAGTACTTC
CASIFMETQYF
>TRBJ2-1|NA|TRBD2|TRBV6-5
TGTGCCAGCAGTTACTCGCTAGCGGGGGGCTCGAATGAGCAGTTCTTC
CASSYSLAGGSNEQFF
>TRBJ1-2|once|TRBD1|TRBV18
TGTGCCAGCTCCCTCGATACAGGGGCGAACGGCTACACCTTC
CASSLDTGANGYTF
>TRBJ1-1|NA|TRBD1|TRBV4-2
TGTGCCAGCAGCCAAGACGGGGACAGGGACCTGAACACTGAAGCTTTCTTT
CASSQDGDRDLNTEAFF
>TRBJ2-7|NA|NA|TRBV19
TGTGCCAGTAGTATCTGGGGACAAGCTAACTACGAGCAGTACTTC
CASSIWGQANYEQYF
>TRBJ1-2|NA|TRBD1|TRBV29-1
TGCAGCGTTGATTCCGGGACAGGCTATGGCTACACCTTC
CSVDSGTGYGYTF
>TRBJ1-2|NA|TRBD1|TRBV5-6
TGTGCCAGCAGCCGTTTAGGACAGGTTTTAAACTATGGCTACACCTTC
CASSRLGQVLNYGYTF
>TRBJ1-3|NA|NA|TRBV5-5
TGTGCCAGCAGCCCGGGGGGCCCCGGAAACACCATATATTTT
CASSPGGPGNTIYF